Given below is one TCR beta chain in context. Its antigen is currently unknown. These data are taken from a study of CD8 T cells in ankylosing spondylitis. Regarding the study as a whole: It appeared that ankylosing spondylitis blood was characterized by a TCR beta motif of about 8 highly homologous variants.

Library preparation for TCR beta used quantitative 5'-RACE with molecular barcodes. TCRdb passed the 5' RACE reads through MiXCR, listing each CDR3 protein once. The sample carries hundreds of thousands of distinct CDR3 sequences, more than 20% recorded once. Germline loops: CDR1 SQVTM, CDR2 ANQGSEA. There are 15 residues in the CDR3. V lost 5 bases and J lost 5, with 22 bases in between. The receptor's source is a female donor with ankylosing spondylitis or in good health (not recorded which). Sample: blood, either unsorted or a sorted T cell fraction (not recorded which). The V and J genes are TRBV29-1 and TRBJ2-7; a possible D gene is TRBD2 (6 bases). In nucleotides, the CDR3 is TGCAGCGTTCTCGGGAGCGGGTGGGGCGGGGACGAGCAGTACTTC. It codes for CSVLGSGWGGDEQYF.